These T cell receptor beta chains were read from a single sample in a study of CD8 T cells in ankylosing spondylitis. A single record per CDR3 protein comes from TCRdb applying MiXCR to the 5' RACE reads. The data hold fewer than 250,000 distinct CDR3 sequences, with roughly 25% observed a single time. Sequenced: blood, either unsorted or a sorted T cell fraction (not recorded which). These receptors originate from a male donor with ankylosing spondylitis or in good health (not recorded which). CDR3s include the opening cysteine and the closing phenylalanine or tryptophan. The D gene is left open where the match is weak. Some rows have no size entry. The others give once, few or many, or a class for an expanded clone.

v_call: TRBV2
j_call: TRBJ2-3
clone_size: .
d_call: TRBD2
cdr3_nt: TGTGCCAGCAGGAACCAACTAGCGGGAGGGCGGGATACGCAGTATTTT
cdr3_aa: CASRNQLAGGRDTQYF

v_call: TRBV20-1
j_call: TRBJ2-5
clone_size: .
d_call: TRBD2
cdr3_nt: TGCAGTGCCGAGCCCGGGGGGGTAGGGGCCCAAGAGACCCAGTACTTC
cdr3_aa: CSAEPGGVGAQETQYF

v_call: TRBV29-1
j_call: TRBJ2-7
clone_size: .
d_call: .
cdr3_nt: TGCAGCGTTGCTGGGGGGGGGCAGGACTACGAGCAGTACTTC
cdr3_aa: CSVAGGGQDYEQYF

v_call: TRBV4-1
j_call: TRBJ1-3
clone_size: many
d_call: .
cdr3_nt: TGCGCCAGCAGCCCCGGGGCCATCTCTGGAAACACCATATATTTT
cdr3_aa: CASSPGAISGNTIYF

v_call: TRBV12-3/TRBV12-4
j_call: TRBJ1-2
clone_size: many
d_call: TRBD1
cdr3_nt: TGTGCCAGCAGATCGATGTGGGACAGGGACCTCTACACCTTC
cdr3_aa: CASRSMWDRDLYTF

v_call: TRBV9
j_call: TRBJ1-4
clone_size: few
d_call: .
cdr3_nt: TGTGCCAGCAGCTCCTTGGGGTGGAGTGAAAAACTGTTTTTT
cdr3_aa: CASSSLGWSEKLFF

v_call: TRBV29-1
j_call: TRBJ1-1
clone_size: few
d_call: TRBD1
cdr3_nt: TGCAGCGTCGTCGGGACAGGGAAGGGAACTGAAGCTTTCTTT
cdr3_aa: CSVVGTGKGTEAFF

v_call: TRBV5-6
j_call: TRBJ2-3
clone_size: .
d_call: TRBD2
cdr3_nt: TGTGCCAGCAGCTTTCTAGCGGGAGTTGGCACAGATACGCAGTATTTT
cdr3_aa: CASSFLAGVGTDTQYF

v_call: TRBV9
j_call: TRBJ2-3
clone_size: many
d_call: TRBD2
cdr3_nt: TGTGCCAGCATCCCGGGACTAGCGGGAAGTTCAGATACGCAGTATTTT
cdr3_aa: CASIPGLAGSSDTQYF

v_call: TRBV20-1
j_call: TRBJ1-2
clone_size: .
d_call: TRBD1
cdr3_nt: TGCAGTGCTTACCGGACAGGTCGGGACGAAGGCTACACCTTC
cdr3_aa: CSAYRTGRDEGYTF

v_call: TRBV9
j_call: TRBJ1-1
clone_size: .
d_call: .
cdr3_nt: TGTGCCAGCAGCGTCACAGGGAAGACTGAAGCTTTCTTT
cdr3_aa: CASSVTGKTEAFF

v_call: TRBV3-1
j_call: TRBJ2-7
clone_size: many
d_call: .
cdr3_nt: TGTGCCAGCAGCCAAGGACTGAGATCCTACGAGCAGTACTTC
cdr3_aa: CASSQGLRSYEQYF

v_call: TRBV24-1
j_call: TRBJ1-2
clone_size: many
d_call: TRBD1
cdr3_nt: TGTGCCACCAGTGATTCGACAGGGAACTATGGCTACACCTTC
cdr3_aa: CATSDSTGNYGYTF

v_call: TRBV5-1
j_call: TRBJ2-7
clone_size: .
d_call: .
cdr3_nt: TGCGCCAGCAGCTTGGCCACAGGGACCTACGAGCAGTACTTC
cdr3_aa: CASSLATGTYEQYF

v_call: TRBV5-1
j_call: TRBJ2-3
clone_size: many
d_call: TRBD2
cdr3_nt: TGCGCCAGCAGCTTGAGGACTAGCGACACAGATACGCAGTATTTT
cdr3_aa: CASSLRTSDTDTQYF

v_call: TRBV5-1
j_call: TRBJ2-1
clone_size: .
d_call: TRBD2
cdr3_nt: TGCGCCAGCAGCAAGGGGACTAGCGGGACCTACAATGAGCAGTTCTTC
cdr3_aa: CASSKGTSGTYNEQFF

v_call: TRBV4-3
j_call: TRBJ1-6
clone_size: .
d_call: .
cdr3_nt: TGCGCCAGCAGCCAAGATCTCCCAGGGACTAATTCACCCCTCCACTTT
cdr3_aa: CASSQDLPGTNSPLHF

v_call: TRBV18
j_call: TRBJ1-1
clone_size: .
d_call: TRBD1
cdr3_nt: TGTGCCAGCTTACGGGACAGGCAAAACACTGAAGCTTTCTTT
cdr3_aa: CASLRDRQNTEAFF

v_call: TRBV5-1
j_call: TRBJ1-6
clone_size: few
d_call: TRBD1
cdr3_nt: TGCGCCAGCAGCATCCGACAGGGGAAGGATTCACCCCTCCACTTT
cdr3_aa: CASSIRQGKDSPLHF

v_call: TRBV12-3/TRBV12-4
j_call: TRBJ1-1
clone_size: .
d_call: .
cdr3_nt: TGTGCCAGCAGTTTCTCTAGAGCTGCGGAAGCTTTCTTT
cdr3_aa: CASSFSRAAEAFF

v_call: TRBV24-1
j_call: TRBJ2-1
clone_size: .
d_call: .
cdr3_nt: TGTGCCACCAGTGCCGGGGGCCTAGCGTACAATGAGCAGTTCTTC
cdr3_aa: CATSAGGLAYNEQFF

v_call: TRBV7-9
j_call: TRBJ2-2
clone_size: many
d_call: .
cdr3_nt: TGTGCCAGCAGCTTAGCGCGCAACACCGGGGAGCTGTTTTTT
cdr3_aa: CASSLARNTGELFF

v_call: TRBV12-3/TRBV12-4
j_call: TRBJ1-5
clone_size: many
d_call: .
cdr3_nt: TGTGCCAGCAGTTACGGGCAGACAAATCAGCCCCAGCATTTT
cdr3_aa: CASSYGQTNQPQHF

v_call: TRBV6-2/TRBV6-3
j_call: TRBJ2-2
clone_size: .
d_call: .
cdr3_nt: TGTGCCAGCCTGACAGGGAACACCGGGGAGCTGTTTTTT
cdr3_aa: CASLTGNTGELFF

v_call: TRBV18
j_call: TRBJ2-7
clone_size: few
d_call: .
cdr3_nt: TGTGCCAGCTCACCGACGGACACCCTCAGCTACGAGCAGTACTTC
cdr3_aa: CASSPTDTLSYEQYF

v_call: TRBV21-1
j_call: TRBJ1-5
clone_size: .
d_call: .
cdr3_nt: TGTGCCAGCAGCAAAGGGTACAGGATTCATAGCAATCAGCCCCAGCATTTT
cdr3_aa: CASSKGYRIHSNQPQHF

v_call: TRBV4-1
j_call: TRBJ2-3
clone_size: many
d_call: .
cdr3_nt: TGCGCCAGCAGCCAAGATCTGACGCCCGGCACAGATACGCAGTATTTT
cdr3_aa: CASSQDLTPGTDTQYF

v_call: TRBV3-1
j_call: TRBJ2-2
clone_size: .
d_call: TRBD2
cdr3_nt: TGTGCCAGCAGCCAAGGAAGAGCGGGATTGGGCACCGGGGAGCTGTTTTTT
cdr3_aa: CASSQGRAGLGTGELFF

v_call: TRBV20-1
j_call: TRBJ1-2
clone_size: many
d_call: TRBD1
cdr3_nt: TGCAGTGCTAAGACAGGGGTCTATGGCTACACCTTC
cdr3_aa: CSAKTGVYGYTF

v_call: TRBV6-1
j_call: TRBJ1-6
clone_size: .
d_call: TRBD1
cdr3_nt: TGTGCCAGCAGCCGGACAGGGGGCGGTAATTCACCCCTCCACTTT
cdr3_aa: CASSRTGGGNSPLHF

v_call: TRBV20-1
j_call: TRBJ2-3
clone_size: many
d_call: TRBD1
cdr3_nt: TGCAGTGCTAGAGACCCGACCGGGACAGGTAGCACAGATACGCAGTATTTT
cdr3_aa: CSARDPTGTGSTDTQYF

v_call: TRBV29-1
j_call: TRBJ2-7
clone_size: many
d_call: TRBD1
cdr3_nt: TGCAGCGTGAGGGGACAGGGCCTACGGGAGCAGTACTTC
cdr3_aa: CSVRGQGLREQYF

v_call: TRBV20-1
j_call: TRBJ2-5
clone_size: many
d_call: .
cdr3_nt: TGCAGTGCCGAAGGACAGTACCAAGAGACCCAGTACTTC
cdr3_aa: CSAEGQYQETQYF

v_call: TRBV20-1
j_call: TRBJ2-1
clone_size: .
d_call: .
cdr3_nt: TGCAGTGCTAGGGACTCCCTAGCGCAGGGCTCCTACAATGAGCAGTTCTTC
cdr3_aa: CSARDSLAQGSYNEQFF

v_call: TRBV19
j_call: TRBJ2-1
clone_size: few
d_call: .
cdr3_nt: TGTGCCAGCAAGCCCGGATGGGGCTCCTACAATGAGCAGTTCTTC
cdr3_aa: CASKPGWGSYNEQFF

v_call: TRBV20-1
j_call: TRBJ2-7
clone_size: few
d_call: .
cdr3_nt: TGCAGTGCCCAATCACAGGGAGCCTACGAGCAGTACTTC
cdr3_aa: CSAQSQGAYEQYF

v_call: TRBV5-1
j_call: TRBJ2-7
clone_size: many
d_call: TRBD1
cdr3_nt: TGCGCCAGCAGCCGGGGAGGGACAGGGTTCCCCCGCTCCTACGAGCAGTACTTC
cdr3_aa: CASSRGGTGFPRSYEQYF

v_call: TRBV12-3/TRBV12-4
j_call: TRBJ1-4
clone_size: .
d_call: TRBD1
cdr3_nt: TGTGCCAGCAAGAGGACAGGGCCTAATGAAAAACTGTTTTTT
cdr3_aa: CASKRTGPNEKLFF

v_call: TRBV20-1
j_call: TRBJ1-2
clone_size: .
d_call: .
cdr3_nt: TGCAGTGCTAGAGTAGAAGTAGGAGGTCCCTATGGCTACACCTTC
cdr3_aa: CSARVEVGGPYGYTF

v_call: TRBV29-1
j_call: TRBJ2-3
clone_size: many
d_call: .
cdr3_nt: TGCAGCGCGGGCTGGGGAACAGATACGCAGTATTTT
cdr3_aa: CSAGWGTDTQYF

v_call: TRBV6-1
j_call: TRBJ2-7
clone_size: few
d_call: TRBD1
cdr3_nt: TGTGCCAGCAGACAAAATGACAGGGGGCCCGAGCAGTACTTC
cdr3_aa: CASRQNDRGPEQYF

v_call: TRBV6-1
j_call: TRBJ2-4
clone_size: many
d_call: .
cdr3_nt: TGTGCCAGCAGCGAGGGGAACACCAAAAACATTCAGTACTTC
cdr3_aa: CASSEGNTKNIQYF

v_call: TRBV6-1
j_call: TRBJ2-1
clone_size: few
d_call: .
cdr3_nt: TGTGCCAGCACCCAAAGGAGCGCGAGCTCCTACAATGAGCAGTTCTTC
cdr3_aa: CASTQRSASSYNEQFF

v_call: TRBV6-4
j_call: TRBJ1-2
clone_size: .
d_call: .
cdr3_nt: TGTGCCAGCAGTCCATTCGGGACGGTTTTTAACTATGGCTACACCTTC
cdr3_aa: CASSPFGTVFNYGYTF

v_call: TRBV20-1
j_call: TRBJ2-5
clone_size: many
d_call: TRBD2
cdr3_nt: TGCAGTGCTCATAAACTAGCGGCAGAGACCCAGTACTTC
cdr3_aa: CSAHKLAAETQYF